This T cell receptor (beta chain) was captured in a study of T-cell reconstitution after alpha-beta-depleted transplantation in children. Molecular barcoding with unique molecular identifiers was used for the TCRbeta library. TCRdb analysed the PCR reads with MiXCR anew, one entry per CDR3 protein. The sample consists of over 300,000 distinct CDR3 sequences, over 9% of them appearing once. CDR3 length: 19 amino acids. Germline V CDR1 and CDR2: MNHEY, SMNVEV (reference sequence). Trimming cost V 2 bases and J 6 bases; bases outside gene matches: 13. The chain carries TRBV27 and TRBJ2-1; TRBD2 aligns across 13 bases. This clonotype was sampled from a human donor who donated a stem cell graft to a child with acute lymphoblastic leukemia. This sample comprised PBMCs from the stem cell graft donor, obtained from the stem cell graft. The CDR3 loop reads CASSLTSGRVPLVPNEQFF. CDR3 DNA: TGTGCCAGCAGTTTAACTAGCGGGAGGGTCCCTCTGGTCCCCAATGAGCAGTTCTTC.